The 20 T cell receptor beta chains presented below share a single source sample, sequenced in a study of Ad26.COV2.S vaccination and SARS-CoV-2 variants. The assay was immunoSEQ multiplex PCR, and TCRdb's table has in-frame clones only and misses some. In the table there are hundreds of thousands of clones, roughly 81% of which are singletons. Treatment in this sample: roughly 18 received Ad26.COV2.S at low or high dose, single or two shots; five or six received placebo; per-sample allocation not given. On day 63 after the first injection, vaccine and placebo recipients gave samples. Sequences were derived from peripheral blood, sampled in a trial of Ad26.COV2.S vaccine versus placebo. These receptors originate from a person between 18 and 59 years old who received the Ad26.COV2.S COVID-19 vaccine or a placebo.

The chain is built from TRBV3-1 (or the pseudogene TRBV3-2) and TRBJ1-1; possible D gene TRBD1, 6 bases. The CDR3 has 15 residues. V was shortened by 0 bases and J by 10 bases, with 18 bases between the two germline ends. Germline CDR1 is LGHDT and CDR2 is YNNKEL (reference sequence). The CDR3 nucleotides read TGTGCCAGCAGCCAAGAGTTAACATACAGGGATGGAGCTTTCTTT. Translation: CASSQELTYRDGAFF.

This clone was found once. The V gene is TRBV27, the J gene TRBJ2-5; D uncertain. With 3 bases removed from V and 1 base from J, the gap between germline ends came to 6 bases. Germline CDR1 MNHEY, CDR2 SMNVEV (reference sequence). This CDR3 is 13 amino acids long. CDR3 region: CASSLRSQETQYF. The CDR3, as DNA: TGTGCCAGCAGTTTGAGAAGCCAAGAGACCCAGTACTTC.

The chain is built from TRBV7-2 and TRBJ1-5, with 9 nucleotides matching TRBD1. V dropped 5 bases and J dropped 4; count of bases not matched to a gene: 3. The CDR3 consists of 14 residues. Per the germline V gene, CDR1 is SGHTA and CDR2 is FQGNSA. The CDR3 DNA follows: TGTGCCAGCAGCCTCGACAGGGGGAATCAGCCCCAGCATTTT. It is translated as CASSLDRGNQPQHF.

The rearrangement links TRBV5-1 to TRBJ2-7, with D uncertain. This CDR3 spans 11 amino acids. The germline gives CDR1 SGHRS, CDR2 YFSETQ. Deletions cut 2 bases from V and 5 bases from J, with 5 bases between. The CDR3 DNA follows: TGCGCCAGCAGCTTTGGAGACGAGCAGTACTTC. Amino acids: CASSFGDEQYF. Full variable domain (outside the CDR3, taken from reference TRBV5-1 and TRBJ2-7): KAGVTQTPRYLIKTRGQQVTLSCSPISGHRSVSWYQQTPGQGLQFLFEYFSETQRNKGNFPGRFSGRQFSNSRSEMNVSTLELGDSALYLCASSFGDEQYFGPGTRLTVT.

CDR3 DNA sequence: TGTGCCAGCAGCACCAAACAGGGACTCCCCTACGAGCAGTACTTC. Its protein product is CASSTKQGLPYEQYF. This chain connects TRBV5-6 to TRBJ2-7, with D perhaps given as TRBD1 or TRBD2 (6 bases each). Germline lookup yields CDR1 SGHDT and CDR2 YYEEEE. The V and J ends lost 4 bases and 2 bases respectively, with 16 bases between them. This CDR3 has 15 residues.

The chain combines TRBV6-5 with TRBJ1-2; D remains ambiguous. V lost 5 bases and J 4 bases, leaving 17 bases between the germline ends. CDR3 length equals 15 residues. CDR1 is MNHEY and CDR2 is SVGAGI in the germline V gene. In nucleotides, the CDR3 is TGTGCCAGCAGTCCAGGCGGGGTGGATCCCTATGGCTACACCTTC. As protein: CASSPGGVDPYGYTF.

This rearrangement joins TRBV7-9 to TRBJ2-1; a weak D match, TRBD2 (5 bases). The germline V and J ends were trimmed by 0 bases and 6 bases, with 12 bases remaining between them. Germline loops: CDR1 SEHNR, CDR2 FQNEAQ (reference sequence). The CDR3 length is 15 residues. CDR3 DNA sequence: TGTGCCAGCAGCTTAGCTCCCCTAGCCGGCAATGAGCAGTTCTTC. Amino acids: CASSLAPLAGNEQFF.

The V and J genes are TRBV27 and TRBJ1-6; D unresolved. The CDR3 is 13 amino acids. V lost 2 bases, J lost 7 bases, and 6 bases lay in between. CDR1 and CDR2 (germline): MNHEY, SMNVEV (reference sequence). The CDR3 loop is CASSLQQNSPLHF. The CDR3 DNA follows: TGTGCCAGCAGTTTACAGCAAAATTCACCCCTCCACTTT.

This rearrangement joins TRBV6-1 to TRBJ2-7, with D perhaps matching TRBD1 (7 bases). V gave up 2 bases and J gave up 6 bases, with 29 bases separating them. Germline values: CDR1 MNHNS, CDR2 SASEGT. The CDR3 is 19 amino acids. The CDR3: CASSEWSGQGGGPNSEQYF. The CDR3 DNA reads TGTGCCAGCAGTGAATGGTCGGGGCAGGGGGGTGGACCTAACTCCGAGCAGTACTTC.

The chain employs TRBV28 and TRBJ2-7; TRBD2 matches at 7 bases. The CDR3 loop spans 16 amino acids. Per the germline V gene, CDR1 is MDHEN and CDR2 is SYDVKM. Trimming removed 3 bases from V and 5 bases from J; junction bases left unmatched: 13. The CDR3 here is CASSLARRGGRDEQYF. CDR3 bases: TGTGCCAGCAGTTTGGCCCGACGGGGAGGGCGCGACGAGCAGTACTTC.

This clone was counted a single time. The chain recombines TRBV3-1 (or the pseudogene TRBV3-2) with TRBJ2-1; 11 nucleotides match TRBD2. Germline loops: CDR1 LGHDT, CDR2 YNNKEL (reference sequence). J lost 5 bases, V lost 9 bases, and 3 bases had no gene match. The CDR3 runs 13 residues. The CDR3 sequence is CARLAGGDNEQFF. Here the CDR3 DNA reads TGTGCCAGATTAGCGGGGGGGGACAATGAGCAGTTCTTC.

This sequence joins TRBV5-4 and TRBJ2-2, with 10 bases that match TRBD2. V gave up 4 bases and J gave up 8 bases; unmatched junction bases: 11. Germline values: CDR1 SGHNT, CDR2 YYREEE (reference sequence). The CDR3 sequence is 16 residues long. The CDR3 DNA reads TGTGCCAGCAGCCCACTAGCGGGACGCTTACCTGGGGAGCTGTTTTTT. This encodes CASSPLAGRLPGELFF.

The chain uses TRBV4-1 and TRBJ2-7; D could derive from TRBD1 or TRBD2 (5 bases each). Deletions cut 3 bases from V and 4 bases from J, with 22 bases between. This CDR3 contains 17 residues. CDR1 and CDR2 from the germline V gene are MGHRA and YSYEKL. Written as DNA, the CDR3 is TGCGCCAGCAGCCACCCCTCGGGCAGGGAAGAGGGGTACGAGCAGTACTTC. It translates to CASSHPSGREEGYEQYF.

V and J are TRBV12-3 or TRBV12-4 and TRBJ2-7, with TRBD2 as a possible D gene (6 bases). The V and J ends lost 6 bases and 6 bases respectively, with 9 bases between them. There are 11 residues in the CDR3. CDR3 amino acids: CASSLGGEQYF. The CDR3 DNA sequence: TGTGCCAGCAGCTTGGGGGGCGAGCAGTACTTC.

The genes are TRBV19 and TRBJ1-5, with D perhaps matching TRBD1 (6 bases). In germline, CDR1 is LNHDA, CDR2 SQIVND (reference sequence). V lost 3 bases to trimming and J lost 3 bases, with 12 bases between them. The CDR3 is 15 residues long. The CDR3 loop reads CASSIFSGDNQPQHF. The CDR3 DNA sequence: TGTGCCAGTAGTATTTTCTCAGGGGACAATCAGCCCCAGCATTTT.

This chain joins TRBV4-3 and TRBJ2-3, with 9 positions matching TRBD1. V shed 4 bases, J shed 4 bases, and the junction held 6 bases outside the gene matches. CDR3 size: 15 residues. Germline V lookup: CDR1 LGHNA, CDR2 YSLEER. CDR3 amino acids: CASSPTGGRADTQYF. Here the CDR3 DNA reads TGCGCCAGCAGCCCGACAGGGGGAAGGGCAGATACGCAGTATTTT.

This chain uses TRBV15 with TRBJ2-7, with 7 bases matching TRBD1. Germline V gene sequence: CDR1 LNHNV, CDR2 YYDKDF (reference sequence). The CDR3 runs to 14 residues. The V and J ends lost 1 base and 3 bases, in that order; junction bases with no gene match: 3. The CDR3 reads CATSRGDSRYEQYF. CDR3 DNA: TGTGCCACCAGCAGAGGGGACAGCCGCTACGAGCAGTACTTC.

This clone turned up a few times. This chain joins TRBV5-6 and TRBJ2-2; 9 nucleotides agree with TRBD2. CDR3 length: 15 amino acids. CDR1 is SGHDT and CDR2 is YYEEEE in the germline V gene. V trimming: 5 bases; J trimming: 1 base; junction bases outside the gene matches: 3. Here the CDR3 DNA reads TGTGCCAGCAGGAGCGGGAGGCTGAACACCGGGGAGCTGTTTTTT. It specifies CASRSGRLNTGELFF. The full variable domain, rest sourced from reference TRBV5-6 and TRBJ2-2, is DAGVTQSPTHLIKTRGQQVTLRCSPKSGHDTVSWYQQALGQGPQFIFQYYEEEERQRGNFPDRFSGHQFPNYSSELNVNALLLGDSALYLCASRSGRLNTGELFFGEGSRLTVL.

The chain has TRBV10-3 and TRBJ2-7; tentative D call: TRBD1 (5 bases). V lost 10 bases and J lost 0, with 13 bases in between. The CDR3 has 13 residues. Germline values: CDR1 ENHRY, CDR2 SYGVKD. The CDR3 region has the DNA TGTGCCACTGGGGCCATCAGCTCCTACGAGCAGTACTTC. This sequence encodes CATGAISSYEQYF.

The CDR3, as DNA: TGTGCCAGCAGCGTTATTAGCGGGAGTACAGATACGCAGTATTTT. Amino acid sequence: CASSVISGSTDTQYF. V and J are TRBV9 and TRBJ2-3; 9 nucleotides line up with TRBD2. This CDR3 is 15 amino acids long. Unmatched junction bases numbered 4, after V lost 2 bases and J lost 3 bases. Germline loops: CDR1 SGDLS, CDR2 YYNGEE.